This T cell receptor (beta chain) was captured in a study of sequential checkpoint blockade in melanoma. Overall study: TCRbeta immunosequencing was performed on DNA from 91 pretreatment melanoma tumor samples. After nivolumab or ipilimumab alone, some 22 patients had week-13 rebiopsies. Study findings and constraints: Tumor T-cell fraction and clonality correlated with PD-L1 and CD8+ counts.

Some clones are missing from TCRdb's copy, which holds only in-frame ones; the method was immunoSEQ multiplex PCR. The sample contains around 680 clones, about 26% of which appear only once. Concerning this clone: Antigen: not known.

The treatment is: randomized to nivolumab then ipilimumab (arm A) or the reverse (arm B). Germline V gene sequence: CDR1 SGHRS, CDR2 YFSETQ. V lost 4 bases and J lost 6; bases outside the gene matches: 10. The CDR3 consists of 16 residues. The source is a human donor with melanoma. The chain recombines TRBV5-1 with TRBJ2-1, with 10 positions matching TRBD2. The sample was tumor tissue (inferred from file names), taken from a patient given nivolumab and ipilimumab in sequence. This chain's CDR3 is CASSVLAGAPINEQFF. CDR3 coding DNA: TGCGCCAGCAGCGTTCTAGCGGGAGCTCCTATCAATGAGCAGTTCTTC.